This TCR beta chain stems from a study of T-cell reconstitution after alpha-beta-depleted transplantation in children. Unique molecular identifiers were built into the TCRbeta library. Using its own MiXCR run on the PCR reads, TCRdb lists one record per CDR3 protein. The sample lists just under 550,000 distinct CDR3 sequences, around 16% occurring once. Looked up from germline, CDR1 is SEHNR and CDR2 is FQNEAQ (reference sequence). The CDR3 runs to 11 residues. This receptor was obtained from a human donor who donated a stem cell graft to a child with acute lymphoblastic leukemia. The genes are TRBV7-9 and TRBJ1-2, with unresolved D. This material consisted of PBMCs from the stem cell graft donor, taken from the stem cell graft. CDR3 amino acids: CAVGGTYGYTF. In nucleotides, the CDR3 is TGTGCTGTGGGAGGAACCTATGGCTACACCTTC.